This T cell receptor (beta chain) was found in a study of T cell responses to AZD1222 COVID-19 vaccine (dated by TCRdb to the early 2020s). The study in broad terms: A total of just over 230 trial participants underwent TCR sequencing, of whom some 210 received two doses of AZD1222 and around 26 received two doses of the MenACWY control vaccine. Trial participants were enrolled into age subgroups of 18-55, 56-69 and 70-plus years, which contained around 150, 28 and 57 TCR-sequenced participants, respectively.

Reading the label with the study, this specimen's time point is: about 28 days (+/-7) after the second vaccine dose. Because spike-specific TCR depth and breadth did not differ between the two schedules, AZD1222 recipients who got a second dose at roughly 4 weeks were pooled with those who got a second dose at roughly 12 weeks. Vaccinee samples were obtained from the UK trials COV001 and COV002, which included a single-blind randomized controlled phase 2/3 trial of AZD1222 (ChAdOx1 nCoV-19) in healthy adults. For TCRbeta chain sequencing, PBMC samples were collected from trial participants at day 0 and at day 28 after the second dose. Taken from cysteine to phenylalanine, the CDR3 has 14 residues. The retained sequence is limited to the CDR3, 42 bases, with the frame set at the first base. Trimming removed 3 bases from V and 0 bases from J, leaving 8 bases between the germline ends. From the germline V gene (reference sequence), CDR1 is MNHEY and CDR2 is SMNVEV.

With regard to this clone: Its antigen is still unknown. No quality values exist for individual bases; no much larger clone is one base distant.

The CDR3 regions of human TCRbeta chains were analyzed by immunosequencing. In the authors' own workflow: Repertoire TCRs were checked for matches against a reference library of SARS-CoV-2-specific TCRs that had been generated using the MIRA antigen-specificity platform. Breadth was defined as the fraction of unique TCRs that were SARS-CoV-2-associated. Depth was defined as the fraction of total T cells that were SARS-CoV-2-associated. Using the MIRA data, each spike-specific TCR was mapped to the spike region that the TCR reacts to and placed in a CD4 or CD8 class. Log10-transformed breadth and depth values were compared by one-way ANOVA with Sidak's multiple comparisons tests. What TCRdb holds here is the immuneACCESS table cut down to in-frame rearrangements. Part of the clones is not present; checked against another copy, under half of the missing clones reflect an unresolved V gene, and the others are unexplained. V and J calls and clone size follow that table, whereas D and trimming were derived from the DNA. This sample holds about 110,000 clones; 90% to 95% were observed only once. Together, the top ten hold roughly 6.2% of the sample.

The paper's findings and limits, for the study overall: The whole spike protein was spanned by vaccine-associated CD4 TCRs, and dominant responses were seen in regions 160-218 and 743-854. After two AZD1222 doses, spike-specific TCR breadth and depth were significantly higher than at day 0 and than in MenACWY recipients. The 56-69-year group was small, and its depth increase did not reach significance, likely because of low power. Participants were mostly white British and included more females than males, and it was suggested by the authors that clonal diversity may have been underestimated. Conclusions about previously exposed vaccinees are limited because only six or seven AZD1222 recipients were SARS-CoV-2 seropositive at baseline. No day 14 peak-response samples were available, so repertoires were characterized only after the peak T cell response. Reportedly, close to half of the unique spike-specific TCRs recognized epitopes lying outside the regions that are mutated in the B.1.351 and B.1.1.7 variants.

The sequences come from peripheral blood, collected 28 days after the second AZD1222 dose. The chain joins TRBV27 to TRBJ1-2; the D gene is perhaps TRBD1, from 5 matching bases. This TCR was recovered from an adult who received the AZD1222 COVID-19 vaccine. For the CDR3, the sequence is CASSFQGANYGYTF. The sequenced DNA: TGTGCCAGCAGTTTTCAGGGCGCTAACTATGGCTACACCTTC.